The 13 T cell receptor beta chains below all came from one sample that was sequenced in a study of blood T cells in healthy people across ages. Primed by a sample-barcoded 5' primer and a J-beta primer mix, a second PCR proceeded for about 6 to 11 cycles. MiXCR, run by TCRdb on the 5' RACE reads, gives a single entry per CDR3 protein. The sample has 550,000 to 750,000 distinct CDR3 sequences; around 21% are singletons. The material sequenced was blood. These receptors all come from a man between 65 and 85 years old in good health.

The sample holds a few counts of this clonotype. This chain joins TRBV29-1 and TRBJ2-1; no firm D call. The CDR3 is 14 amino acids. Germline CDR1 is SQVTM and CDR2 is ANQGSEA. The ends were cut back, 2 bases at V and 0 bases at J, with 8 bases in the middle. CDR3 sequence (DNA): TGCAGCGTTGAAAGTCCGAGCTCCTACAATGAGCAGTTCTTC. It is translated as CSVESPSSYNEQFF.

This clonotype was seen a handful of times. The chain recombines TRBV5-4 with TRBJ2-1; tentative D call: TRBD2 (6 bases). The V end lost 0 bases, the J end lost 5 bases, and 9 bases lay between the germline ends. CDR3 length equals 14 residues. Germline assignment: CDR1 SGHNT and CDR2 YYREEE (reference sequence). The DNA of the CDR3 is TGTGCCAGCAGCTTGGGCGGGAACGACAATGAGCAGTTCTTC. Its translation: CASSLGGNDNEQFF.

This clonotype was seen a handful of times. The chain combines TRBV7-2 with TRBJ1-1; 7 nucleotides line up with TRBD1. The V segment lost 1 base and the J segment 4 bases; nucleotides outside the gene matches: 3. Germline V gene lookup returns CDR1 SGHTA and CDR2 FQGNSA. The CDR3 contains 14 residues. The CDR3 bases are TGTGCCAGCAGCTTAGGAGGGGGCTCCACTGAAGCTTTCTTT. It yields the protein CASSLGGGSTEAFF.

The chain uses TRBV15 and TRBJ1-3; TRBD1 aligns across 7 bases. CDR1 is LNHNV and CDR2 is YYDKDF in the germline V gene (reference sequence). This CDR3 has 18 amino acids. V was clipped by 2 bases and J by 1 base; unmatched bases: 11. Here the CDR3 reads CATSRRAGDSLSGNTIYF. CDR3 in DNA: TGTGCCACCAGCAGACGAGCCGGGGACAGCTTATCTGGAAACACCATATATTTT.

The chain uses TRBV7-2 and TRBJ2-5, with 8 nucleotides matching TRBD1. Looked up from germline, CDR1 is SGHTA and CDR2 is FQGNSA. This CDR3 is 17 amino acids long. The V and J ends lost 1 base and 7 bases, in that order; junction bases with no gene match: 14. CDR3 loop: CASSLESGGQGRVTQYF. The CDR3 bases are TGTGCCAGCAGCTTAGAATCGGGTGGACAGGGACGTGTGACCCAGTACTTC.

V gene TRBV4-1 combines with J gene TRBJ2-7, with 7 nucleotides matching TRBD2. Trimming took 1 base from V and 3 from J; bases not matched to a gene: 6. The CDR3 loop spans 15 amino acids. CDR1 is MGHRA and CDR2 is YSYEKL in the germline V gene. CDR3 sequence (DNA): TGCGCCAGCAGCCAAGTTCCTAGCGGACTCTACGAGCAGTACTTC. Protein product: CASSQVPSGLYEQYF.

As concerns this clonotype: Its ends do not fully match the called genes, so a read error is possible. The CDR3: CSASARRRVVTGAFF. The CDR3 region has the DNA TGCAGTGCTAGTGCGAGACGAAGGGTAGTGACTGGAGCTTTCTTT. J is TRBJ1-1 and V is TRBV20-1; D is unresolved. The CDR3 runs 15 residues. CDR1 is DFQATT, CDR2 SNEGSKA, per germline (reference sequence).

The chain is built from TRBV3-1 and TRBJ1-4; D perhaps matches TRBD1 (5 bases). The V and J ends lost 2 bases and 5 bases respectively, with 15 bases between them. The CDR3 length is 16 residues. The germline CDR1 and CDR2 sequences are LGHDT and YNNKEL (reference sequence). CDR3 amino acids: CASSQLPGDPNEKLFF. The CDR3 DNA reads as TGTGCCAGCAGCCAACTTCCGGGGGACCCAAATGAAAAACTGTTTTTT.

This clonotype came up a few times. The chain recombines TRBV20-1 with TRBJ1-3, with a tentative D call TRBD1 (5 bases). This CDR3 spans 13 amino acids. Trimming shortened V by 6 bases and J by 5 bases, and 14 bases separated the two germline ends. Germline CDR1 DFQATT, CDR2 SNEGSKA (reference sequence). CDR3 loop: CSAFWGYRNTIYF. The CDR3 bases are TGCAGTGCCTTCTGGGGGTATAGAAACACCATATATTTT.

The table lists this clonotype with a few counts. This rearrangement joins TRBV7-9 to TRBJ2-1, with D possibly being TRBD2 (6 bases). In germline, CDR1 is SEHNR, CDR2 FQNEAQ (reference sequence). V lost 3 bases, J lost 4 bases, and 22 bases lay in between. The CDR3 loop spans 18 amino acids. The CDR3 DNA sequence: TGTGCCAGCAGCTTCCCCTGGGAGGCGGGGAGGATGTACAATGAGCAGTTCTTC. Protein product: CASSFPWEAGRMYNEQFF.

This clonotype has a count of ten or more. The rearrangement uses TRBV12-3 or TRBV12-4 and TRBJ2-3; unclear D gene. There are 11 residues in the CDR3. V was cut by 4 bases and J by 4 bases, with 3 bases left in between. The CDR3: CASSYSDTQYF. The DNA of the CDR3 is TGTGCCAGCAGTTACTCAGATACGCAGTATTTT.

This clonotype has only a few counts. The CDR3 loop is CASSLEMDSFTQYF. The CDR3 DNA is TGCGCCAGCAGCTTGGAGATGGACAGTTTCACCCAGTACTTC. This chain links TRBV5-1 with TRBJ2-5, with D possibly being TRBD1 (6 bases). This CDR3 is 14 amino acids long. Germline-derived CDR1 and CDR2 are SGHRS and YFSETQ. V was shortened by 0 bases and J by 8 bases, with 14 bases between the two germline ends.

This clonotype was seen a handful of times. The gene calls are TRBV3-1 and TRBJ1-5; TRBD1 matches 12 bases. Looked up from germline, CDR1 is LGHDT and CDR2 is YNNKEL (reference sequence). There are 15 residues in the CDR3. J lost 7 bases, V lost 3 bases, and 4 bases had no gene match. In nucleotides, the CDR3 is TGTGCCAGCAGCCAGATGGGACAGGGGGCCCAGCCCCAGCATTTT. It encodes CASSQMGQGAQPQHF.